What follows are 12 T cell receptor beta chains derived from one specimen sequenced in a study of blood T cells in healthy people across ages. Next came a second PCR, run for roughly 6 to 11 cycles, which used a sample-barcoded 5' primer along with a J-beta primer mix. TCRdb passed the 5' RACE reads through MiXCR, listing each CDR3 protein once. This sample has 500,000 to 550,000 distinct CDR3 sequences, with around 24% found just once. These data were also reused for a study on T cells of mothers and their children.

Sample: blood. These receptors all stem from a boy aged 5 to 17 in good health.

The gene calls are TRBV20-1 and TRBJ2-7; D not resolved. Trimming took 0 bases from V and 6 from J, leaving 12 bases between them. Germline CDR1 is DFQATT and CDR2 is SNEGSKA (reference sequence). This CDR3 comprises 13 residues. Here the CDR3 DNA reads TGCAGTGCTAGAGAAACGGTCTCCGGCGAGCAGTACTTC. Protein product: CSARETVSGEQYF.

This clonotype was seen only a few times. The chain uses TRBV5-1 and TRBJ2-3; D perhaps matches TRBD2 (6 bases). Germline lookup yields CDR1 SGHRS and CDR2 YFSETQ. Trimming stripped 2 bases from V and 0 bases from J, with 13 bases between. The CDR3 totals 16 residues. CDR3 nucleotide sequence: TGCGCCAGCAGCTTCGGTAGCGGATCTAGCACAGATACGCAGTATTTT. Translating it yields CASSFGSGSSTDTQYF.

The chain joins TRBV3-1 to TRBJ2-5; 10 bases agree with TRBD1. Germline CDR1 LGHDT, CDR2 YNNKEL (reference sequence). Trimming cost V 4 bases and J 7 bases; bases outside gene matches: 6. This CDR3 contains 14 residues. This CDR3 is CASSPGTGDGTQYF. The CDR3 nucleotides read TGTGCCAGCAGCCCCGGGACAGGGGACGGGACCCAGTACTTC.

This clonotype was seen a handful of times. One end of the junction fails to match germline, which may point to a read error. The V call is TRBV9, the J call TRBJ2-1; D is unclear. The germline V gene has CDR1 SGDLS and CDR2 YYNGEE. This CDR3 has 16 amino acids. The CDR3 DNA reads TGTGCCAACAGCGTAGGAGTCACACCGGTTTACAATGAGCAGTTCTTC. This gives the protein CANSVGVTPVYNEQFF.

This clonotype was observed a few times. The chain recombines TRBV7-9 with TRBJ2-5; D remains ambiguous. Between the trimmed V and J ends, which lost 3 bases and 7 bases, there was a span of 12 bases. This CDR3 has 13 amino acids. Germline lookup yields CDR1 SEHNR and CDR2 FQNEAQ (reference sequence). CDR3 protein: CASSFNLDGTQYF. CDR3 sequence (DNA): TGTGCCAGCAGCTTTAATTTAGACGGGACCCAGTACTTC.

The chain combines TRBV20-1 with TRBJ2-4, with TRBD1 identical over 7 bases. CDR3 size: 17 residues. Losses at the gene ends were 0 bases for V and 4 bases for J; bases not matched to a gene: 12. Looked up from germline, CDR1 is DFQATT and CDR2 is SNEGSKA (reference sequence). The CDR3 nucleotides are TGCAGTGCTAGAGAACGACAGGGTGGATTCGAAAAAAACATTCAGTACTTC. Its translation: CSARERQGGFEKNIQYF.

This clonotype appeared a few times. CDR3 DNA sequence: TGCAGTGCTAGCACAGGCCCCGGAAACACCATATATTTT. This translates into CSASTGPGNTIYF. This sequence joins TRBV20-1 and TRBJ1-3; a weak D match, TRBD1 (5 bases). This CDR3 has 13 amino acids. From germline, CDR1 is DFQATT and CDR2 SNEGSKA (reference sequence). Trimming left V 3 bases short and J 4 bases short, with 10 bases between.

The rearrangement joins TRBV30 to TRBJ2-1; 11 nucleotides agree with TRBD2. Unmatched junction bases numbered 11, after V lost 0 bases and J lost 10 bases. Looked up from germline, CDR1 is GTSNPN and CDR2 is SVGIG (reference sequence). The CDR3 consists of 16 residues. Here the CDR3 DNA reads TGTGCCTGGAGTGTAAGGGCTAGCGGGGGGCCACAGGAGCAGTTCTTC. Protein product: CAWSVRASGGPQEQFF.

This rearrangement joins TRBV20-1 to TRBJ2-1; 8 positions match TRBD2. The CDR3 contains 16 residues. After removal of 0 bases from V and 0 bases from J, the junction contained 4 bases not matched to a gene. Germline V lookup: CDR1 DFQATT, CDR2 SNEGSKA (reference sequence). CDR3 region: CSARELAASSYNEQFF. As DNA, the CDR3 is TGCAGTGCTAGAGAACTAGCGGCGAGCTCCTACAATGAGCAGTTCTTC.

This clonotype was seen more than once but under ten times. J is TRBJ2-1 and V is TRBV15; 9 bases line up with TRBD1. V trimming: 4 bases; J trimming: 8 bases; junction bases outside the gene matches: 12. Looked up from germline, CDR1 is LNHNV and CDR2 is YYDKDF (reference sequence). CDR3 size: 16 residues. The CDR3 is CATSKNRDRVLYEQFF. Written as DNA, the CDR3 is TGTGCCACCAGCAAGAACCGGGACAGGGTTTTATATGAGCAGTTCTTC.

The V and J genes are TRBV6-6 and TRBJ2-5; the D gene could be TRBD1 or TRBD2 (6 bases each). With 1 base removed from V and 5 bases from J, the gap between germline ends came to 14 bases. The V gene's germline CDR1 is MNHNY and CDR2 SVGAGI (reference sequence). The CDR3 runs 15 residues. The DNA for the CDR3 is TGTGCCAGCAGTTACTACCGGGGGCGGTGGGAGACCCAGTACTTC. Its translation: CASSYYRGRWETQYF.

The chain couples TRBV3-1 to TRBJ2-3, with D possibly being TRBD2 (6 bases). The CDR3 loop spans 16 amino acids. Trimming pared 4 bases from V and 1 base from J, leaving 15 bases between. Germline loops: CDR1 LGHDT, CDR2 YNNKEL (reference sequence). The CDR3 DNA sequence: TGTGCCAGCAGCCTGCAAGGGAGCGGGCGCACAGATACGCAGTATTTT. Translation gives CASSLQGSGRTDTQYF.